This is a list of T cell receptor beta chains from one sample in a study of monozygotic twins with inflammatory bowel disease. From the 5' RACE reads, TCRdb lists one entry per CDR3 protein and no DNA. The sample yields approximately 330,000 distinct CDR3 sequences, of which the top ten take up roughly 2%. The source material was blood. These receptors came from a human donor with ulcerative colitis or Crohn's disease, or a healthy co-twin of an affected twin (not recorded which). Each CDR3 is given with its conserved first and last residue. Each record gives: V gene, J gene, CDR3 protein.

TRBV4-3	TRBJ2-1	CASSQVAAGVYNEQFF
TRBV10-3	TRBJ1-1	CAISDWEEGEAFF
TRBV4-1	TRBJ2-7	CASSHALGSPEQYF
TRBV9	TRBJ2-3	CASSVAAGGRTDTQYF
TRBV7-9	TRBJ2-3	CASSSWARLGADTQYF
TRBV5-4	TRBJ2-2	CASRRGQGTNTGELFF
TRBV6-5	TRBJ2-1	CASSYSGGEQFF
TRBV10-3	TRBJ2-7	CAIRGDGSYEQYF
TRBV5-1	TRBJ2-7	CASSVDIPTYEQYF
TRBV5-6	TRBJ1-1	CASSSSLSGAFF
TRBV24-1	TRBJ2-7	CATSDTRGNSYEQYF
TRBV3-1	TRBJ2-7	CASSQEGQGISQYF
TRBV18	TRBJ2-3	CASSPPGAGDTQYF
TRBV15	TRBJ2-1	CATSRTGLAGREQFF
TRBV5-4	TRBJ2-2	CASSSQGLANTGELFF
TRBV7-2	TRBJ1-2	CASSLILDGYTF
TRBV4-1	TRBJ2-6	CASSQELAGANVLTF
TRBV20-1	TRBJ2-1	CSARGDRYEQFF
TRBV5-4	TRBJ2-2	CASSRGQGKLTGELFF
TRBV5-1	TRBJ1-4	CASTNLLGEKLFF
TRBV6-5	TRBJ2-2	CASSYSRGTPAGTGELFF
TRBV6-5	TRBJ2-7	CASSYSIKAYEQYF
TRBV7-7	TRBJ2-3	CASSPGLGTADTQYF
TRBV20-1	TRBJ1-3	CSAQPGPSGNTIYF
TRBV6-6	TRBJ1-1	CASSYWDSSAFF
TRBV10-1	TRBJ1-1	CASSETGLNTEAFF
TRBV28	TRBJ2-7	CASSLYIGTSVDYEQYF
TRBV7-9	TRBJ2-3	CASSFDSRTDTQYF
TRBV12-3/TRBV12-4	TRBJ2-1	CASSQLRDEQFF
TRBV28	TRBJ2-3	CASSTQDRVTDTQYF
TRBV6-2/TRBV6-3	TRBJ1-1	CASSFGSGRTEAFF
TRBV29-1	TRBJ1-2	CSVQAAYGYTF
TRBV28	TRBJ1-1	CASSLKHTEAFF
TRBV20-1	TRBJ2-5	CSASPGGETQYF
TRBV10-3	TRBJ2-2	CAISEPGQGNTGELFF
TRBV5-1	TRBJ2-3	CASSAGQRPTDTQYF
TRBV4-1	TRBJ1-3	CASSQPSLNTIYF
TRBV2	TRBJ2-1	CASRDSRSYNEQFF
TRBV3-1	TRBJ1-6	CTSSQDAAAVYNSPLHF
TRBV7-9	TRBJ2-7	CASGRGESSYEQYF
TRBV20-1	TRBJ2-1	CSASPATSGRPEQFF
TRBV11-2	TRBJ1-1	CASSLTGVGVAFF
TRBV3-1	TRBJ2-2	CASSQDGAPTGELFF
TRBV10-3	TRBJ2-7	CAISVGGNEQYF
TRBV18	TRBJ2-1	CASSPSGSGGNEQFF
TRBV29-1	TRBJ2-1	CSVVAGGREQFF
TRBV5-1	TRBJ2-7	CASSLGQGVVEQYF